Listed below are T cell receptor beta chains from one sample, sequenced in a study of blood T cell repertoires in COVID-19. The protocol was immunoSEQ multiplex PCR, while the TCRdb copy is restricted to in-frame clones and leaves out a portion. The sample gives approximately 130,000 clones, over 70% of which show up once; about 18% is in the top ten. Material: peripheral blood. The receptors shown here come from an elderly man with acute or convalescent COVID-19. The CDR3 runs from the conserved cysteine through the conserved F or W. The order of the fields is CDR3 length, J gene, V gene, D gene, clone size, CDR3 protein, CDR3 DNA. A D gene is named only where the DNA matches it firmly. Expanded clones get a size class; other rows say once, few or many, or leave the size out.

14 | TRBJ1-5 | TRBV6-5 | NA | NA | CASRGRGSNQPQHF | TGTGCCAGCAGGGGCAGGGGTAGCAATCAGCCCCAGCATTTT
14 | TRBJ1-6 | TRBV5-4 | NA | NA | CASSLQGRNSPLHF | TGTGCCAGCAGCCTACAGGGTCGGAATTCACCCCTCCACTTT
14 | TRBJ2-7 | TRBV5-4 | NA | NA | CASSKDSLLYEQYF | TGTGCCAGCAGTAAGGACAGCCTACTCTACGAGCAGTACTTC
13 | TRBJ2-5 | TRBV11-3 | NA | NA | CASSSTGQETQYF | TGTGCCAGCAGCTCTACAGGACAAGAGACCCAGTACTTC
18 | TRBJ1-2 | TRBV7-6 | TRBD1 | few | CASSPRAGGTGIIGGYTF | TGTGCCAGCAGCCCCCGAGCGGGCGGGACAGGGATTATTGGAGGCTACACCTTC
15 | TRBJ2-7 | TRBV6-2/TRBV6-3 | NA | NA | CASSYSSLSYYEQYF | TGTGCCAGCAGTTACTCATCCCTAAGCTACTACGAGCAGTACTTC
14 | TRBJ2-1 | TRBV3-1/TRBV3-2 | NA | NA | CASSQATLAAEQFF | TGTGCCAGCAGCCAAGCGACACTAGCAGCTGAGCAGTTCTTC
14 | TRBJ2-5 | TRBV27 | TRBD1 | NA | CASRRTGGWETQYF | TGTGCCAGCAGACGAACAGGGGGCTGGGAGACCCAGTACTTC
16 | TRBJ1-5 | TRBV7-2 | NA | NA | CASSPNGPNSNQPQHF | TGTGCCAGCAGCCCCAACGGTCCCAATAGCAATCAGCCCCAGCATTTT
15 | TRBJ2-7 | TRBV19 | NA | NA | CASSVGGGNSYEQYF | TGTGCCAGTAGTGTTGGCGGGGGCAACTCCTACGAGCAGTACTTC
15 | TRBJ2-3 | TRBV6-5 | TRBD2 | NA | CASRQVAGNTDTQYF | TGTGCCAGCCGTCAGGTAGCGGGTAACACAGATACGCAGTATTTT
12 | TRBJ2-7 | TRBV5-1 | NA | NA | CASSLRTGEQYF | TGCGCCAGCAGCTTGAGAACCGGCGAGCAGTACTTC
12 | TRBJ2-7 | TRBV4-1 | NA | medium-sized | CASSQGSNEQYF | TGCGCCAGCAGCCAAGGGTCTAACGAGCAGTACTTC
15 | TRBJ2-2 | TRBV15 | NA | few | CATSRVRQRTGELFF | TGTGCCACCAGCAGAGTAAGGCAGCGCACCGGGGAGCTGTTTTTT
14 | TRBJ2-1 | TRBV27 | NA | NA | CASSSPSRYNEQFF | TGTGCCAGCAGTTCCCCCTCCAGGTACAATGAGCAGTTCTTC
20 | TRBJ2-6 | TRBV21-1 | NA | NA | CASSKAGGRGSTSGANVLTF | TGTGCCAGCAGCAAAGCGGGCGGCCGGGGGTCTACCTCTGGGGCCAACGTCCTGACTTTC
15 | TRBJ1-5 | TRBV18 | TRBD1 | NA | CASSARTGGSQPQHF | TGTGCCAGCTCAGCAAGGACAGGGGGCTCTCAGCCCCAGCATTTT
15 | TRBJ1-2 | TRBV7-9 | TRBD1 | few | CASSLGTGVVNGYTF | TGTGCCAGCAGCTTGGGGACAGGGGTAGTTAATGGCTACACCTTC
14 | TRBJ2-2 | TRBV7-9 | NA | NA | CASSLTIPTGELFF | TGTGCCAGCAGCTTGACTATCCCCACCGGGGAGCTGTTTTTT
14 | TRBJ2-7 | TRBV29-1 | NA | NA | CSVETGSYLGEQYF | TGCAGCGTTGAAACCGGGTCCTATCTTGGTGAGCAGTACTTC
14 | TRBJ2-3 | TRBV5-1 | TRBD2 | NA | CASSPAGTGNTQYF | TGCGCCAGCAGTCCAGCGGGGACCGGGAATACGCAGTATTTT
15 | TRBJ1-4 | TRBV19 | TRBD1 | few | CASSDPDRDNEKLFF | TGTGCCAGTAGTGACCCGGACAGGGACAATGAAAAACTGTTTTTT
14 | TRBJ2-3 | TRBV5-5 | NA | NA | CASSPTRSTDTQYF | TGTGCCAGCAGCCCTACGAGGAGCACAGATACGCAGTATTTT
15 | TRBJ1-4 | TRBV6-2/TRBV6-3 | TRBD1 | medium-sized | CASSYSAGGREKLFF | TGTGCCAGCAGTTACTCGGCAGGGGGCCGAGAAAAACTGTTTTTT
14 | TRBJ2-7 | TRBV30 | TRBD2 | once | CAWGLAGPSYEQYF | TGTGCCTGGGGGTTAGCGGGGCCATCCTACGAGCAGTACTTC
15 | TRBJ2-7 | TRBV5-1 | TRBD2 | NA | CASRATSGGAYEQYF | TGCGCCAGCAGAGCGACTAGCGGGGGGGCCTACGAGCAGTACTTC
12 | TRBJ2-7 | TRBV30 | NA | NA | CAWSTQGLVQYF | TGTGCCTGGAGTACCCAGGGGCTAGTGCAGTACTTC
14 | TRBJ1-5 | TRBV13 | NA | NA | CASSLGYSNQPQHF | TGTGCCAGCAGCTTAGGTTATAGCAATCAGCCCCAGCATTTT
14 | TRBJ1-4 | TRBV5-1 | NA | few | CASSLDRVEEKLFF | TGCGCCAGCAGCTTAGACAGAGTGGAAGAAAAACTGTTTTTT
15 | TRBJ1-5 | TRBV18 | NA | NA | CASSLGQTSNQPQHF | TGTGCCAGCTCACTCGGACAGACTAGCAATCAGCCCCAGCATTTT
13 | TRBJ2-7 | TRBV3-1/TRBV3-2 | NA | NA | CASSGTMAHEQYF | TGTGCCAGCTCCGGGACAATGGCCCACGAGCAGTACTTC
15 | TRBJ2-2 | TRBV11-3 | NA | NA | CASSPRTSNTGELFF | TGTGCCAGCAGCCCCAGGACAAGCAACACCGGGGAGCTGTTTTTT
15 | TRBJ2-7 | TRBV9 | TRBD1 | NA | CASSEGGTGAYEQYF | TGTGCCAGCAGCGAAGGGGGGACAGGGGCCTACGAGCAGTACTTC
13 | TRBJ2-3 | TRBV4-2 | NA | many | CASSQDNRSPEYF | TGTGCCAGCAGCCAAGATAACCGATCGCCGGAGTATTTT
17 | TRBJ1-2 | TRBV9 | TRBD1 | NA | CASSVGQGAFKGYGYTF | TGTGCCAGCAGCGTTGGACAGGGGGCGTTTAAGGGCTATGGCTACACCTTC
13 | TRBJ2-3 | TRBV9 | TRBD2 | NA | CASGRGGLDTQYF | TGTGCCAGCGGACGGGGGGGCTTAGATACGCAGTATTTT
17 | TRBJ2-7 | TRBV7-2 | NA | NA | CASSLGIRAGRTYEQYF | TGTGCCAGCAGCTTAGGAATCCGGGCGGGGAGAACCTACGAGCAGTACTTC
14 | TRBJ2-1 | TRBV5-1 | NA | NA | CASSSGGPHNEQFF | TGCGCCAGCAGTTCCGGGGGGCCCCACAATGAGCAGTTCTTC
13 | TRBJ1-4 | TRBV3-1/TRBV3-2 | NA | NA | CASSQFSGEKLFF | TGTGCCAGCAGCCAATTTAGTGGTGAAAAACTGTTTTTT
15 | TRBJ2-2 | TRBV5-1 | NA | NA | CASSLAVQGAGELFF | TGCGCCAGCAGCTTGGCCGTACAGGGAGCCGGGGAGCTGTTTTTT
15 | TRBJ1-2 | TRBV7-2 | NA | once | CASSFSGDLNYGYTF | TGTGCCAGCAGCTTCTCAGGGGACCTCAACTATGGCTACACCTTC
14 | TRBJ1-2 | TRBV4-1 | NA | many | CASSHGGTIDGYTF | TGCGCCAGCAGTCACGGGGGGACTATCGATGGCTACACCTTC
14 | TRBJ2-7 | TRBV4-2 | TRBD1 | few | CASSPSDRYYEQYF | TGTGCCAGCAGCCCCTCGGACAGGTACTACGAGCAGTACTTC
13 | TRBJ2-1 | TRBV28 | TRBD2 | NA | CASSLRLAAEQFF | TGTGCCAGCAGTTTACGACTAGCGGCTGAGCAGTTCTTC
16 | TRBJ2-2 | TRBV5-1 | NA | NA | CASSLKVSTGSGELFF | TGCGCCAGCAGCTTGAAAGTGAGCACAGGGTCCGGGGAGCTGTTTTTT
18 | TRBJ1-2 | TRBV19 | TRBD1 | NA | CASSISVRDRGRIYGYTF | TGTGCCAGTAGCATCTCCGTAAGGGACAGGGGGCGTATCTATGGCTACACCTTC
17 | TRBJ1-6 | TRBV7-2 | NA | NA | CASSLALRKPYNSPLHF | TGTGCCAGCAGCTTAGCTTTAAGAAAGCCATATAATTCACCCCTCCACTTT